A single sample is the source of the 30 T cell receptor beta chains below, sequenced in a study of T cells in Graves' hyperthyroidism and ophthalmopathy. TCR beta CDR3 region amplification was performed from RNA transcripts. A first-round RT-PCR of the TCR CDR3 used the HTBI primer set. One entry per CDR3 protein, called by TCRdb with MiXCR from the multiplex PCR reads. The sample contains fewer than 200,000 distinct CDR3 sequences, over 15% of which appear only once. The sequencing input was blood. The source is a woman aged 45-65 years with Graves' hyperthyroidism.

The DNA of the CDR3 is TGTGCCAGCAGGCCCGACAGGGGTAACACCGGGGAGCTGTTTTTT. The encoded protein is CASRPDRGNTGELFF. The rearrangement joins TRBV6-1 to TRBJ2-2, with TRBD1 matching 8 bases. Germline CDR1 and CDR2: MNHNS and SASEGT. The CDR3 is made up of 15 amino acids. Losses at the gene ends were 6 bases for V and 2 bases for J; bases not matched to a gene: 5.

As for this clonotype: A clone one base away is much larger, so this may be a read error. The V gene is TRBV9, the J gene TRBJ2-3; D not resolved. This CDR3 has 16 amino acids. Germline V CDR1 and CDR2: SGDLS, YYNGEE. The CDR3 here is CASNVDRGPLTDTQYF. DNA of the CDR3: TGTGCCAGCAACGTAGACCGAGGCCCACTCACAGATACGCAGTATTTT.

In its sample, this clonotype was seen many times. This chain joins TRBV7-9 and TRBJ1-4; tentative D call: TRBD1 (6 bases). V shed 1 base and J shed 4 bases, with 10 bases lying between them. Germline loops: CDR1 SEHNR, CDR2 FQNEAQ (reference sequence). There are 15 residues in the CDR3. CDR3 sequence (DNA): TGTGCCAGCAGCTTAGGACAGGCCTTTAATGAAAAACTGTTTTTT. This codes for CASSLGQAFNEKLFF.

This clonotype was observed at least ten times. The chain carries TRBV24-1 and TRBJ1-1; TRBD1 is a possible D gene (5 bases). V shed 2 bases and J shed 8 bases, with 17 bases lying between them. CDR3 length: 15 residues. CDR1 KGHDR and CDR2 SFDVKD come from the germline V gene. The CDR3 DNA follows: TGTGCCACCAGTGATTCGACAAGAGGGGTAGGCGAAGCTTTCTTT. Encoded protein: CATSDSTRGVGEAFF.

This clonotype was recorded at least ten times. The CDR3 bases are TGTGCCAGCAGTTTACTCGACAGGACTAGCACAGATACGCAGTATTTT. Its protein product is CASSLLDRTSTDTQYF. The chain employs TRBV27 and TRBJ2-3, with D possibly matching TRBD1 (6 bases). The V end was cut by 2 bases, the J end by 0 bases, with 12 bases between. CDR1 is MNHEY and CDR2 is SMNVEV in the germline V gene (reference sequence). The CDR3 spans 16 residues.

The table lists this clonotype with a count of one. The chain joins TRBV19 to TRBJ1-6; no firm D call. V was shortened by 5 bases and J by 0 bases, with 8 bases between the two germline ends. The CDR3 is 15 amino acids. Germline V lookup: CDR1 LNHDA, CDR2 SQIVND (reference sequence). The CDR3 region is CASSLIDSYNSPLHF. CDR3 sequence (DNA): TGTGCCAGTAGTCTAATAGACTCCTATAATTCACCCCTCCACTTT.

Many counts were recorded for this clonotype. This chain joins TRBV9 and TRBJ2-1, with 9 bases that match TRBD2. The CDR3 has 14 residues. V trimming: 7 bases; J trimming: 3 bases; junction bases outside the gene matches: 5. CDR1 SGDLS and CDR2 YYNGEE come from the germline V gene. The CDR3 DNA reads TGTGCCAGCGCAGCGGGGGGCAACTACAATGAGCAGTTCTTC. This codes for CASAAGGNYNEQFF.

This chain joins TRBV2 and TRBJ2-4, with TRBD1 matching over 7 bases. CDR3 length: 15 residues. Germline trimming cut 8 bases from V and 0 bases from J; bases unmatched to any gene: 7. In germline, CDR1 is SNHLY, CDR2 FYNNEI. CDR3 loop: CASGTDPIAKNIQYF. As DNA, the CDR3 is TGTGCCAGCGGGACAGACCCTATAGCCAAAAACATTCAGTACTTC.

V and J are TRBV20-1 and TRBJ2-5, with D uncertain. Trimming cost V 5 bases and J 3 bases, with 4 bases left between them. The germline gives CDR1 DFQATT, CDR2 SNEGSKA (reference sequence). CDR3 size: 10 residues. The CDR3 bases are TGCAGTGCTTCAGAAGAGACCCAGTACTTC. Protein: CSASEETQYF.

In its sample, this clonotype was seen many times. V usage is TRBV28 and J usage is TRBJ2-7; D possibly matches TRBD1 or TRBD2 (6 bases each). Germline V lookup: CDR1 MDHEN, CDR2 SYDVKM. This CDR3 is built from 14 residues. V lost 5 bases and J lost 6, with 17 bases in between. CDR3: CASSVNLQGGEQYF. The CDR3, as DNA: TGTGCCAGCAGTGTTAACCTACAGGGAGGCGAGCAGTACTTC.

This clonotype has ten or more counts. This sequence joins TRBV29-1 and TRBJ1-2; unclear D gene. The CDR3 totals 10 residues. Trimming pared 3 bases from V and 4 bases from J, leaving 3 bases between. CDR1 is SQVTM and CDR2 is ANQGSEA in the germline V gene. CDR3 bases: TGCAGCGTTGATAGCTATGGCTACACCTTC. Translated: CSVDSYGYTF.

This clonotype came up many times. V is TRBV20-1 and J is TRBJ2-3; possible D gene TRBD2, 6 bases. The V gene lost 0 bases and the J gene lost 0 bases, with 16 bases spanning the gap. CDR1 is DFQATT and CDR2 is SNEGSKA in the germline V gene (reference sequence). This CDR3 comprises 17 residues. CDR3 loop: CSARDRMGGKSTDTQYF. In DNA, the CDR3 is TGCAGTGCTAGAGATCGTATGGGAGGAAAGAGCACAGATACGCAGTATTTT.

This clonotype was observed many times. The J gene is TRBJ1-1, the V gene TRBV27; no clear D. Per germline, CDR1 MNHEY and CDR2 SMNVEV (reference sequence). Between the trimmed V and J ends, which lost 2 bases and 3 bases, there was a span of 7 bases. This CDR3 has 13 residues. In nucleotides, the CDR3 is TGTGCCAGCAGTTTACGTCGGGACACTGAAGCTTTCTTT. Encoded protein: CASSLRRDTEAFF.

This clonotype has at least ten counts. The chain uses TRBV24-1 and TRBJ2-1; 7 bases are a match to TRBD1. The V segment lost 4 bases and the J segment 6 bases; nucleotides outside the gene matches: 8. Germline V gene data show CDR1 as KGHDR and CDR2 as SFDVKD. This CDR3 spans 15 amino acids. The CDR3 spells CATSETTGSSNEQFF. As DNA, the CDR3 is TGTGCCACCAGTGAAACGACAGGGTCCAGCAATGAGCAGTTCTTC.

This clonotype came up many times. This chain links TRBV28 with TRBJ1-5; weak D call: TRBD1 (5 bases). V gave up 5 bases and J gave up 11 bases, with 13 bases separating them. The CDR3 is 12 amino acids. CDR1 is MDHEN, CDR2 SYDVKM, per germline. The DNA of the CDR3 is TGTGCCAGCAGTCGCCTGGAAGGGGCCCAGCATTTT. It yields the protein CASSRLEGAQHF.

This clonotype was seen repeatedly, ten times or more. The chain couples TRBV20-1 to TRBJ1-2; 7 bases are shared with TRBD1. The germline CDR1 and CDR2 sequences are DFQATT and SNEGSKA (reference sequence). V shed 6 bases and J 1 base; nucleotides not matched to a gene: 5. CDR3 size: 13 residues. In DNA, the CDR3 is TGCAGTGCCGGGACAGCAGTTAACTATGGCTACACCTTC. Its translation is CSAGTAVNYGYTF.

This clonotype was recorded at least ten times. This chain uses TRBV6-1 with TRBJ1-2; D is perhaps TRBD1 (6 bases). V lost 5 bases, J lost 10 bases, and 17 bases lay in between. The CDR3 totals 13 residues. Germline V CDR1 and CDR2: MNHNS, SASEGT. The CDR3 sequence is CASSYTSPGAYTF. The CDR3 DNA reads TGTGCCAGCAGTTACACATCCCCGGGGGCCTACACCTTC.

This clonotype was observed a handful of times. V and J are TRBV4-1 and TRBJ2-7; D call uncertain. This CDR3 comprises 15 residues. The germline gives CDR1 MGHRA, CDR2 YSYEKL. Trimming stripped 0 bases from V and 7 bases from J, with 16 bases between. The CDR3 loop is CASSQDRVVGWEQYF. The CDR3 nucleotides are TGCGCCAGCAGCCAAGATCGGGTCGTGGGGTGGGAGCAGTACTTC.

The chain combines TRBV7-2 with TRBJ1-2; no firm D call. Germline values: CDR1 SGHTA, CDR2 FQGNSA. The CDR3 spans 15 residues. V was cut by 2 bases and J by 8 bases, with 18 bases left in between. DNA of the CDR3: TGTGCCAGCAGCTTAAGTATGCTTCAACCGAGAGGCTACACCTTC. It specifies CASSLSMLQPRGYTF.

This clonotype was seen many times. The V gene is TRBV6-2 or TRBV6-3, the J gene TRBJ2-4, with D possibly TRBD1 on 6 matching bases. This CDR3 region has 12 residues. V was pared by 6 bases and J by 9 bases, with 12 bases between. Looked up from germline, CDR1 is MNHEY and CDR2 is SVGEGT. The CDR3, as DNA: TGTGCCAGCAGGGACGTCAGGGGCATTCAGTACTTC. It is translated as CASRDVRGIQYF.

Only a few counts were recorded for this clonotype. The CDR3 loop is CASSEGLMEKLFF. DNA of the CDR3: TGTGCCAGCTCAGAGGGCCTTATGGAAAAACTGTTTTTT. The chain is built from TRBV18 and TRBJ1-4; the D is unclear. Trimming left V 5 bases short and J 8 bases short, with 12 bases between. The germline V gene encodes CDR1 KGHSH and CDR2 LQKENI. The CDR3 has 13 amino acids.

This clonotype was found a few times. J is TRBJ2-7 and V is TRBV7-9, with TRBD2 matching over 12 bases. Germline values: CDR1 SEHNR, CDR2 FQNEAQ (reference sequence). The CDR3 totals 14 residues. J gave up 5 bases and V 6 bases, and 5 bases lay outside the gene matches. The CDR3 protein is CASRSSGGADEQYF. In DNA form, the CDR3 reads TGTGCCAGCAGGTCTAGCGGGGGGGCCGACGAGCAGTACTTC.

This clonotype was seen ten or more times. The chain's CDR3 is CASSGEGTGAPSSTDTQYF. The DNA for the CDR3 is TGTGCCAGCAGCGGGGAGGGGACAGGGGCACCCTCTAGCACAGATACGCAGTATTTT. This chain links TRBV7-9 with TRBJ2-3, with 10 bases that match TRBD1. In germline, CDR1 is SEHNR, CDR2 FQNEAQ (reference sequence). The CDR3 is made up of 19 amino acids. The junction had 14 bases not matched to a gene; V was cut back by 5 bases and J by 0 bases. The whole variable domain, remainder taken from reference TRBV7-9 and TRBJ2-3, is DTGVSQNPRHKITKRGQNVTFRCDPISEHNRLYWYRQTLGQGPEFLTYFQNEAQLEKSRLLSDRFSAERPKGSFSTLEIQRTEQGDSAMYLCASSGEGTGAPSSTDTQYFGPGTRLTVL.

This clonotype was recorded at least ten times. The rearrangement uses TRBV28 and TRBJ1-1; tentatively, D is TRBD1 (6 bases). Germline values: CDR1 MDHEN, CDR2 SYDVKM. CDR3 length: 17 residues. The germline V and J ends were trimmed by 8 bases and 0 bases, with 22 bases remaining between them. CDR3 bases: TGTGCCAGCCCCGGGTCTGTAGGGGGGATTATGAACACTGAAGCTTTCTTT. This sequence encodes CASPGSVGGIMNTEAFF.

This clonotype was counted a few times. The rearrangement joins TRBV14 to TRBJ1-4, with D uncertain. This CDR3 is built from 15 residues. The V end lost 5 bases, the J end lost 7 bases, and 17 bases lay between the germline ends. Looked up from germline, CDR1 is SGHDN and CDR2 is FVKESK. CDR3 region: CASSKRRTLAEKLFF. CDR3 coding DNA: TGTGCCAGCAGCAAAAGACGGACGCTAGCTGAAAAACTGTTTTTT. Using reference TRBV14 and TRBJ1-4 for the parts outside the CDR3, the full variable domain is EAGVTQFPSHSVIEKGQTVTLRCDPISGHDNLYWYRRVMGKEIKFLLHFVKESKQDESGMPNNRFLAERTGGTYSTLKVQPAELEDSGVYFCASSKRRTLAEKLFFGSGTQLSVL.

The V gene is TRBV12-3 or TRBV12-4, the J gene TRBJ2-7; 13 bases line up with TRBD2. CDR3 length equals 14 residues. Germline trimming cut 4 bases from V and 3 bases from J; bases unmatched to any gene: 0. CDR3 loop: CASSWTSGSYEQYF. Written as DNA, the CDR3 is TGTGCCAGCAGTTGGACTAGCGGGAGCTACGAGCAGTACTTC.

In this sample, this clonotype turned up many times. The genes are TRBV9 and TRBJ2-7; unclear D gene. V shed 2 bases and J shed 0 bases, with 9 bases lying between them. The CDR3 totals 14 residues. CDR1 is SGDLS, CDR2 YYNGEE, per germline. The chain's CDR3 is CASSVGQSSYEQYF. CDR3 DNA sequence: TGTGCCAGCAGCGTCGGGCAGAGCTCCTACGAGCAGTACTTC.

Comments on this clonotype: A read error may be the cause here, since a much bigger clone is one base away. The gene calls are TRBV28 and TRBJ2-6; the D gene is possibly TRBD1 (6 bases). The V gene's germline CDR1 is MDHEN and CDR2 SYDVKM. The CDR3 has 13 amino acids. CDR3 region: CAIQGPGANVPTF. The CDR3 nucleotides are TGTGCCATACAGGGACCTGGGGCCAACGTCCCGACTTTC.

CDR3 in amino acids: CSARGRGYEQYF. In nucleotides, the CDR3 is TGCAGTGCTAGGGGCAGGGGATACGAGCAGTACTTC. The J gene is TRBJ2-7, the V gene TRBV20-1; possible D gene TRBD1, 6 bases. V lost 3 bases to trimming and J lost 4 bases, with 10 bases between them. Germline CDR1 is DFQATT and CDR2 is SNEGSKA (reference sequence). The CDR3 contains 12 residues.

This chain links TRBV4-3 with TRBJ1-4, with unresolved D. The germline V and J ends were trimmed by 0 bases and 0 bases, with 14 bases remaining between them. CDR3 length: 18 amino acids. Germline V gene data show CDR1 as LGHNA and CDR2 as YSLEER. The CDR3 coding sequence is TGCGCCAGCAGCCAAGATGTGTGGTATTCTTCAACTAATGAAAAACTGTTTTTT. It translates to CASSQDVWYSSTNEKLFF.